This record looks at one TCR beta chain sequence and its context. This clonotype was seen at least ten times. Its antigen has not been determined. Base qualities are not recorded, but no much larger clone differs from it by a single base. Sequenced on an Illumina HiSeq 1500. The public reads were quality trimmed at Q25 with fastp and then assembled into clones with MiXCR by TCRdb, keeping productive beta chains. For every CDR3 protein sequence, its rows merge into one entry that carries the most common genes and DNA. The sample table shows around 290,000 distinct CDR3 sequences, and roughly 24% are seen once. Of the sample, approximately 14% falls within the top ten clones. The sample belongs to a study of T cell repertoires in cytomegalovirus infection (dated by TCRdb to the late 2010s). For the wider study: Because public TCR beta signatures pointed to carriage of CMV infection together with the matching HLA type, the HLA type of each donor mattered for the analysis.

V sheds 5 bases and J sheds 1 base, leaving 8 bases between their ends. The CDR3 has 13 amino acids, counting the end cysteine and phenylalanine. Only the CDR3 DNA is retained, 39 bases long and in frame from the first base. From the germline V gene (reference sequence), CDR1 is SSHAT and CDR2 is FNYEAQ. The paper as a whole reports these results and caveats: Carriers of CMV infection plus the relevant HLA type were discriminated by the cumulative frequency of public TCR beta family members in the study cohort and in an independent roughly 400-donor cohort. The ex vivo response was dominated by HLA-C-restricted CMV-specific TCR beta clonotypes, and the single most frequent clonotype in two of eight donors was supplied by these HLA-C-restricted clonotypes.

The sample comprised PBMCs. In this chain, TRBV7-7 is recombined with TRBJ1-1; TRBD1 is a possible D gene, resting on 6 matching bases. The TCR comes from a human donor in good health (CMV status not recorded). Some clones in this sample may be carry-over from other donors' samples. The CDR3 region: CASSQTGNTEAFF. The nucleotide sequence reads TGTGCCAGCAGCCAGACAGGGAACACTGAAGCTTTCTTT. The variable domain in full, with residues beyond the CDR3 obtained from the reference TRBV7-7 and TRBJ1-1 genes, is GAGVSQSPRYKVTKRGQDVTLRCDPISSHATLYWYQQALGQGPEFLTYFNYEAQPDKSGLPSDRFSAERPEGSISTLTIQRTEQRDSAMYRCASSQTGNTEAFFGQGTRLTVV.